These 19 T cell receptor beta chains share one sample of origin, sequenced in a study of beta chain features in type 1 diabetes. Study results and limitations: Within each of all four CD4+ subsets, Type 1 diabetes patients had TCRB CDR3s that were moderately but significantly shorter.

Their cognate antigens are unknown. Expressed TCRB transcripts got sequenced, as all isolated RNA was reverse transcribed. Clones were read by immunoSEQ multiplex PCR, and TCRdb kept only the in-frame ones, dropping some. Among approximately 360,000 clones, roughly 13% were seen once, and the ten largest hold over 0.008%. The sequenced sample consisted of naive CD4+ T cells from blood. These receptors came from a woman aged 18 to 35 with type 1 diabetes.

The genes are TRBV15 and TRBJ2-5; 8 positions match TRBD1. Germline CDR1 LNHNV, CDR2 YYDKDF (reference sequence). This CDR3 is 14 amino acids long. Unmatched junction bases numbered 10, after V lost 8 bases and J lost 5 bases. CDR3 in DNA: TGTGCCACCGGCCGCGCAGGGGGCCTTGAGACCCAGTACTTC. It codes for CATGRAGGLETQYF.

The rearrangement links TRBV7-9 to TRBJ1-3; 8 bases match TRBD1. With 5 bases clipped from V and 0 bases from J, the junction kept 6 bases outside the gene matches. This CDR3 is built from 16 residues. Germline loops: CDR1 SEHNR, CDR2 FQNEAQ (reference sequence). The CDR3 spells CASSPRQGSSGNTIYF. In DNA, the CDR3 is TGTGCCAGCAGCCCCCGACAGGGGAGCTCTGGAAACACCATATATTTT.

The rearrangement uses TRBV6-5 and TRBJ2-3; tentative D call: TRBD2 (6 bases). Germline V CDR1 and CDR2: MNHEY, SVGAGI. The CDR3 runs 13 residues. CDR3 coding DNA: TGTGCACGGAAGAGGGCCGGAGGGGATACGCAGTATTTT. It translates to CARKRAGGDTQYF.

This clone was observed a handful of times. The chain couples TRBV9 to TRBJ2-7; the D gene is possibly TRBD2 (5 bases). Trimming took off 3 bases at V and 0 bases at J, with 7 bases between the two ends. Germline CDR1 reads SGDLS; CDR2 reads YYNGEE. This CDR3 spans 13 amino acids. CDR3 residues: CASSGGNSYEQYF. The CDR3 DNA follows: TGTGCCAGCAGCGGAGGGAACTCCTACGAGCAGTACTTC.

The table lists this clone with a few counts. The V gene is TRBV6-1, the J gene TRBJ2-5; the D is unclear. V dropped 6 bases and J dropped 7 bases, with 18 bases sitting between them. The CDR3 length is 14 residues. CDR1 is MNHNS and CDR2 is SASEGT in the germline V gene. The CDR3 loop reads CASSHDPVPGTQYF. CDR3 sequence (DNA): TGTGCCAGCAGCCACGACCCGGTCCCGGGGACCCAGTACTTC.

This sequence joins TRBV19 and TRBJ2-5; D may be TRBD2 (6 bases). V was trimmed by 7 bases and J by 3 bases, leaving 21 bases between them. The V gene's germline CDR1 is LNHDA and CDR2 SQIVND (reference sequence). The CDR3 spans 16 residues. The CDR3 reads CASTPGVPPHEETQYF. As DNA, the CDR3 is TGTGCCAGTACCCCGGGGGTCCCCCCGCATGAAGAGACCCAGTACTTC.

The chain is built from TRBV7-8 and TRBJ1-2; D unresolved. Trimming cost V 2 bases and J 0 bases, with 7 bases left between them. Germline V gene data show CDR1 as SGHVS and CDR2 as FQNEAQ. This CDR3 contains 14 residues. In DNA, the CDR3 is TGTGCCAGCAGCTTACAGGCTTCTAACTATGGCTACACCTTC. Protein product: CASSLQASNYGYTF.

This clone has a handful of counts. The chain links TRBV28 to TRBJ1-2, with TRBD1 matching 8 bases. The V gene end was trimmed by 1 base and the J gene end by 5 bases; junction bases not matched to a gene: 6. There are 15 residues in the CDR3. CDR1 is MDHEN, CDR2 SYDVKM, per germline. The CDR3 here is CASSLSPRQGYGYTF. In DNA form, the CDR3 reads TGTGCCAGCAGTTTATCACCCCGACAGGGGTATGGCTACACCTTC.

This clone was seen more than once but under ten times. The rearrangement links TRBV5-1 to TRBJ2-7, with 9 bases identical to TRBD2. Germline V gene lookup returns CDR1 SGHRS and CDR2 YFSETQ. The CDR3 extends over 14 amino acids. The J segment lost 3 bases and the V segment lost 4 bases, leaving 5 bases of the junction unmatched. CDR3 region: CASSMRSGSYEQYF. CDR3 DNA sequence: TGCGCCAGCAGCATGCGTAGCGGGAGCTACGAGCAGTACTTC.

This clone has a handful of counts. This chain connects TRBV11-3 to TRBJ2-3; D is perhaps TRBD1 (7 bases). CDR3 length: 16 residues. Germline CDR1 reads SGHNT; CDR2 reads YENEEA. With 5 bases removed from V and 3 bases from J, the gap between germline ends came to 18 bases. The DNA for the CDR3 is TGTGCCAGCAGCCGTCAGGGGGGACACCTTACAGATACGCAGTATTTT. It codes for CASSRQGGHLTDTQYF.

The V gene is TRBV14, the J gene TRBJ2-1, with 13 bases matching TRBD2. V lost 4 bases to trimming and J lost 4 bases; unmatched junction nucleotides: 4. Germline values: CDR1 SGHDN, CDR2 FVKESK. The CDR3 length is 16 residues. The CDR3 coding sequence is TGTGCCAGCAGCCCCGGGACTAGCGGGACATACAATGAGCAGTTCTTC. The encoded protein is CASSPGTSGTYNEQFF. The complete variable domain, with remaining parts taken from reference TRBV14 and TRBJ2-1, reads EAGVTQFPSHSVIEKGQTVTLRCDPISGHDNLYWYRRVMGKEIKFLLHFVKESKQDESGMPNNRFLAERTGGTYSTLKVQPAELEDSGVYFCASSPGTSGTYNEQFFGPGTRLTVL.

V and J are TRBV10-3 and TRBJ2-2, with a possible D match to TRBD2 (6 bases). Germline values: CDR1 ENHRY, CDR2 SYGVKD. With 0 bases removed from V and 1 base from J, the gap between germline ends came to 6 bases. CDR3 length: 15 amino acids. In DNA form, the CDR3 reads TGTGCCATCAGTGAGTCTAGCGGGAACACCGGGGAGCTGTTTTTT. This sequence encodes CAISESSGNTGELFF.

The chain carries TRBV28 and TRBJ2-7; 7 nucleotides align to TRBD1. V was clipped by 8 bases and J by 4 bases; unmatched bases: 5. Per the germline V gene, CDR1 is MDHEN and CDR2 is SYDVKM. CDR3 length: 12 residues. The CDR3 region has the DNA TGTGCCAGCGTAACAGGGGCTTACGAGCAGTACTTC. It encodes CASVTGAYEQYF.

This clone appeared a few times. V usage is TRBV28 and J usage is TRBJ2-7; 8 bases align to TRBD1. Germline loops: CDR1 MDHEN, CDR2 SYDVKM. Trimming at V came to 8 bases and at J to 1 base, leaving 7 bases not matched to a gene. The CDR3 length is 14 residues. CDR3 bases: TGTGCCAGCGCAGGACAGGGTGGGTCCTACGAGCAGTACTTC. It encodes CASAGQGGSYEQYF. Full variable domain (rest looked up from reference TRBV28 and TRBJ2-7): DVKVTQSSRYLVKRTGEKVFLECVQDMDHENMFWYRQDPGLGLRLIYFSYDVKMKEKGDIPEGYSVSREKKERFSLILESASTNQTSMYLCASAGQGGSYEQYFGPGTRLTVT.

The rearrangement uses TRBV5-4 and TRBJ1-4; no clear D. This CDR3 has 15 residues. The germline V and J ends were trimmed by 4 bases and 6 bases, with 16 bases remaining between them. In germline, CDR1 is SGHNT, CDR2 YYREEE (reference sequence). CDR3: CASSQAGIRDEKLFF. CDR3 nucleotides: TGTGCCAGCAGCCAGGCCGGGATCCGAGATGAAAAACTGTTTTTT.

V gene TRBV7-9 combines with J gene TRBJ2-3; TRBD2 matches at 12 bases. CDR1 and CDR2 (germline): SEHNR, FQNEAQ (reference sequence). The CDR3 is 16 residues long. V lost 5 bases to trimming and J lost 2 bases; unmatched junction nucleotides: 5. The CDR3: CASSTGLAGYTDTQYF. DNA for the CDR3: TGTGCCAGCAGCACAGGACTAGCGGGATACACAGATACGCAGTATTTT.

V is TRBV7-9 and J is TRBJ2-2; 7 bases align to TRBD2. Germline loops: CDR1 SEHNR, CDR2 FQNEAQ (reference sequence). This CDR3 comprises 13 residues. J lost 7 bases, V lost 4 bases, and 3 bases had no gene match. The CDR3 DNA reads TGTGCCAGCAGCTCCTCGGGGGGCGGGGAGCTGTTTTTT. As protein: CASSSSGGGELFF.

This clone was counted between two and nine times. The rearrangement uses TRBV7-2 and TRBJ1-5; 8 nucleotides agree with TRBD1. The trim removed 4 bases at V and 1 base at J, leaving 6 bases unmatched. The CDR3 sequence is 16 residues long. The germline V gene encodes CDR1 SGHTA and CDR2 FQGNSA. The chain's CDR3 is CASSSHRGGSNQPQHF. Here the CDR3 DNA reads TGTGCCAGCAGCTCGCACAGGGGGGGCAGCAATCAGCCCCAGCATTTT.

This clone was recorded a few times. This chain connects TRBV9 to TRBJ2-5; 10 bases line up with TRBD2. The CDR3 is 15 residues long. V shed 2 bases, J shed 3 bases, and the junction held 4 bases outside the gene matches. Germline V lookup: CDR1 SGDLS, CDR2 YYNGEE. This CDR3 is CASSVLGLAEETQYF. Here the CDR3 DNA reads TGTGCCAGCAGCGTGCTAGGACTAGCGGAAGAGACCCAGTACTTC.